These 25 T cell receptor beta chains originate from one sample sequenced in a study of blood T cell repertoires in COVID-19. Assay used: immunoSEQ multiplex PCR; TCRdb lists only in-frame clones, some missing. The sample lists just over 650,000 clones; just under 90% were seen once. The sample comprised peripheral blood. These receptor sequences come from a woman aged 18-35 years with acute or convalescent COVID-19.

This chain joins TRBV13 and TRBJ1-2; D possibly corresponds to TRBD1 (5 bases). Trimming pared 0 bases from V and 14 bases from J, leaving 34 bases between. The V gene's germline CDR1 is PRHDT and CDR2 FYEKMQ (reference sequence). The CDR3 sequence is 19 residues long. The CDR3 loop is CASSLGYRPNPSKEHPGTF. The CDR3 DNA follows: TGTGCCAGCAGCTTAGGGTACCGTCCGAACCCTTCCAAAGAACACCCAGGGACCTTC. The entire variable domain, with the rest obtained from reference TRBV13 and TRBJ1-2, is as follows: AAGVIQSPRHLIKEKRETATLKCYPIPRHDTVYWYQQGPGQDPQFLISFYEKMQSDKGSIPDRFSAQQFSDYHSELNMSSLELGDSALYFCASSLGYRPNPSKEHPGTFGSGTRLTVV.

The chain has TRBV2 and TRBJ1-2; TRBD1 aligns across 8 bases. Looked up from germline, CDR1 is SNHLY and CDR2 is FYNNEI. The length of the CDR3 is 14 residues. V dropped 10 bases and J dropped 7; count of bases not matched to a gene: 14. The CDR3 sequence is CANHAGTGESGYTF. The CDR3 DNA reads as TGTGCCAACCATGCCGGGACAGGAGAAAGTGGCTACACCTTC. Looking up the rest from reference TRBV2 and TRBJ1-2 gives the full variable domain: EPEVTQTPSHQVTQMGQEVILRCVPISNHLYFYWYRQILGQKVEFLVSFYNNEISEKSEIFDDQFSVERPDGSNFTLKIRSTKLEDSAMYFCANHAGTGESGYTFGSGTRLTVV.

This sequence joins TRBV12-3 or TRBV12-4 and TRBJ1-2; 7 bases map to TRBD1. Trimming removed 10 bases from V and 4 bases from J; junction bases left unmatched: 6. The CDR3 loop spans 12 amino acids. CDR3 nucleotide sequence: TGTGCCAACACAGGGGATTCCTATGGCTACACCTTC. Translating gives CANTGDSYGYTF.

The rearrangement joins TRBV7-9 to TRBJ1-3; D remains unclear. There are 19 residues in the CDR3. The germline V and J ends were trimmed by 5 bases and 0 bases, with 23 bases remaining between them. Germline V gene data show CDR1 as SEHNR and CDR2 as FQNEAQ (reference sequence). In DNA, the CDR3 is TGTGCCAGCAGCCACACCTCCCCGTTCACGACACCCTCTGGAAACACCATATATTTT. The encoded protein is CASSHTSPFTTPSGNTIYF. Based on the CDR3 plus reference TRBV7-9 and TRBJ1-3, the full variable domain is DTGVSQNPRHKITKRGQNVTFRCDPISEHNRLYWYRQTLGQGPEFLTYFQNEAQLEKSRLLSDRFSAERPKGSFSTLEIQRTEQGDSAMYLCASSHTSPFTTPSGNTIYFGEGSWLTVV.

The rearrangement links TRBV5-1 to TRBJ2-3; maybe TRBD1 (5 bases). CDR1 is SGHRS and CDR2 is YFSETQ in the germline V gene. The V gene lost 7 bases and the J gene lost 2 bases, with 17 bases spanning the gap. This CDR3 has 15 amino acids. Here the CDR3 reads CASSPRTDITDTQYF. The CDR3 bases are TGCGCCAGCTCCCCCCGGACGGACATCACAGATACGCAGTATTTT.

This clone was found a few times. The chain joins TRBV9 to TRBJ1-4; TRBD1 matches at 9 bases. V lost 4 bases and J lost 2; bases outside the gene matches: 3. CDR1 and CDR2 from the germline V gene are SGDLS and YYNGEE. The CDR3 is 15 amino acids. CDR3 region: CASSSTGGTNEKLFF. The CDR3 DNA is TGTGCCAGCAGCTCTACAGGGGGCACTAATGAAAAACTGTTTTTT.

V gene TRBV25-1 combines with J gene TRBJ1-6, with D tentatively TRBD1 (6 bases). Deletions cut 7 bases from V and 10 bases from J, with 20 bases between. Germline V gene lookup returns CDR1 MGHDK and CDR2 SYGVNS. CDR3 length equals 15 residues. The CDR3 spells CASTPRSTGLSPLHF. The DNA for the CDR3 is TGTGCCAGCACCCCCCGGTCCACAGGGTTATCACCCCTCCACTTT.

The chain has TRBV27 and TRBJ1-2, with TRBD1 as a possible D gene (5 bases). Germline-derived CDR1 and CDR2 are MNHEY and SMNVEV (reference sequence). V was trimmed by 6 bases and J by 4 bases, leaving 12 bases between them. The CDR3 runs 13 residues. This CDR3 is CASSLGLPYGYTF. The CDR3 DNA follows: TGTGCCAGCAGCCTGGGACTTCCCTATGGCTACACCTTC.

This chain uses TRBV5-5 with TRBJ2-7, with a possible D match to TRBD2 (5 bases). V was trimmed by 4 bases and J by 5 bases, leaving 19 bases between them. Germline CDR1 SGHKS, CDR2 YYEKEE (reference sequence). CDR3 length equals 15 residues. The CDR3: CASSPSRAPDNEQYF. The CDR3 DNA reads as TGTGCCAGCAGCCCCTCGAGGGCTCCTGATAACGAGCAGTACTTC.

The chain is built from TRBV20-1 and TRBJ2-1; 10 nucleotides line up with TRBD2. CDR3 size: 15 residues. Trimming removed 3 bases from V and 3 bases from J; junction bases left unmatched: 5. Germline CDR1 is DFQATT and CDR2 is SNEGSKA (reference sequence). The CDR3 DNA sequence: TGCAGTGCTAGTAAACTAGCGGGGCACTACAATGAGCAGTTCTTC. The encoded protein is CSASKLAGHYNEQFF.

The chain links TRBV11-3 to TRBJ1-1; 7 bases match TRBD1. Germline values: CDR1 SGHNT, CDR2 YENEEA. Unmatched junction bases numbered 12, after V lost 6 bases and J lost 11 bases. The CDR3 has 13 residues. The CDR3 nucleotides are TGTGCCAGCAGTTCCGGAGGATCCAGGGGGGCTTTCTTT. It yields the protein CASSSGGSRGAFF.

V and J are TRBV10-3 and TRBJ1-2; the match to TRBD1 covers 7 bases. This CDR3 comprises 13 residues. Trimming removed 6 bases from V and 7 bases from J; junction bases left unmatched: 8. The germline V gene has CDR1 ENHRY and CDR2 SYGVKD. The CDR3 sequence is CAISRDRASGYTF. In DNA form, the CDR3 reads TGTGCCATCAGCCGCGACAGGGCCTCTGGCTACACCTTC.

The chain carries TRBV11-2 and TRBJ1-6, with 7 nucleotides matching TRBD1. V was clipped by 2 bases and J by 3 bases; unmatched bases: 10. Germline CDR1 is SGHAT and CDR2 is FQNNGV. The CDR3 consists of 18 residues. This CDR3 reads CASSLMGDRRFYNSPLHF. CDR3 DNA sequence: TGTGCCAGCAGCTTAATGGGGGACAGAAGATTCTATAATTCACCCCTCCACTTT. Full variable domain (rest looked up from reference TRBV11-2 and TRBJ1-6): EAGVAQSPRYKIIEKRQSVAFWCNPISGHATLYWYQQILGQGPKLLIQFQNNGVVDDSQLPKDRFSAERLKGVDSTLKIQPAKLEDSAVYLCASSLMGDRRFYNSPLHFGNGTRLTVT.

CDR3 in DNA: TGTGCCATCAGTGAGACCGGGGAATCCTACGAGCAGTACTTC. Translation gives CAISETGESYEQYF. The chain uses TRBV10-3 and TRBJ2-7; a possible D gene is TRBD2 (5 bases). V lost 2 bases and J lost 1, with 9 bases in between. CDR1 ENHRY and CDR2 SYGVKD come from the germline V gene. This CDR3 has 14 amino acids.

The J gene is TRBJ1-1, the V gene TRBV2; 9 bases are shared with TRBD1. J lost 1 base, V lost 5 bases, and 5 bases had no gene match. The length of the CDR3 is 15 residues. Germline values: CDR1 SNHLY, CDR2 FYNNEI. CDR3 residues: CASSTDRGGNTEAFF. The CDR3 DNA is TGTGCCAGCAGTACGGACAGGGGAGGGAACACTGAAGCTTTCTTT.

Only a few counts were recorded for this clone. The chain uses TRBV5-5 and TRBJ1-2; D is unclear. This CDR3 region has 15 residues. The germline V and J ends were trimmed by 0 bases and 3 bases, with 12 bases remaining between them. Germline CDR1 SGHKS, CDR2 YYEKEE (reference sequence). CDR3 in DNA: TGTGCCAGCAGCTTGGGTGGGCTTCAGGACTATGGCTACACCTTC. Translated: CASSLGGLQDYGYTF.

CDR3 DNA sequence: TGTGCCAGCCGCTCTGGGGGGGATACGCAGTATTTT. Protein sequence: CASRSGGDTQYF. The chain uses TRBV11-2 and TRBJ2-3, with a possible D match to TRBD2 (6 bases). The CDR3 is 12 residues long. V lost 8 bases to trimming and J lost 6 bases, with 12 bases between them. Germline V gives CDR1 SGHAT, CDR2 FQNNGV.

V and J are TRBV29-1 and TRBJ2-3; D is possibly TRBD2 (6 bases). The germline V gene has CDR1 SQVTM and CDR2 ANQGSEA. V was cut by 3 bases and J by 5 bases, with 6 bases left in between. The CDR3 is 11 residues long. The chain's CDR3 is CSVEGGDTQYF. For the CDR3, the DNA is TGCAGCGTTGAGGGGGGAGATACGCAGTATTTT.

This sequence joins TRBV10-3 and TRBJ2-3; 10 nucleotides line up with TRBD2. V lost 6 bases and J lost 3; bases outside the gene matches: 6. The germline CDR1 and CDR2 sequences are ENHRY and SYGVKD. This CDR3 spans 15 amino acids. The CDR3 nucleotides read TGTGCCATCAGCAACCTAGCGGGGGAAACAGATACGCAGTATTTT. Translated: CAISNLAGETDTQYF.

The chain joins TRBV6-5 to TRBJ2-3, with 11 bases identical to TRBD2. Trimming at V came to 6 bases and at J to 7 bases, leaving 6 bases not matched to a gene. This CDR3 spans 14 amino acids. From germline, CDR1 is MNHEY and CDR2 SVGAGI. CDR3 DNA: TGTGCCAGCAGGGGACTAGCGGAGGGGAATACGCAGTATTTT. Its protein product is CASRGLAEGNTQYF.

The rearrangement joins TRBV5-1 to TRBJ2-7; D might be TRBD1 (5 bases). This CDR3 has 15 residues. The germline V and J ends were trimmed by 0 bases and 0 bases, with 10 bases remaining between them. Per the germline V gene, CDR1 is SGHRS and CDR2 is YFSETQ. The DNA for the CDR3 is TGCGCCAGCAGCTTGGTCAGGGATTACTCCTACGAGCAGTACTTC. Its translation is CASSLVRDYSYEQYF.

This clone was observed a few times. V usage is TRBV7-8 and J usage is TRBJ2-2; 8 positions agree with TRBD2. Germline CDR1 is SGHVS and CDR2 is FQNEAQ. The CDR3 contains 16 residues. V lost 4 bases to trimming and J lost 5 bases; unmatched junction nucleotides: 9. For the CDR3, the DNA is TGTGCCAGCAGCTCCCAGGGGCGGGGGGTGACCGGGGAGCTGTTTTTT. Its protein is CASSSQGRGVTGELFF.

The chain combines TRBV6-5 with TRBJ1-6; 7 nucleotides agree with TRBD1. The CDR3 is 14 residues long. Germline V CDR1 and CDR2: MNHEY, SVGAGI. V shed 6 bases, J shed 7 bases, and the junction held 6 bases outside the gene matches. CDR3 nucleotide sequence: TGTGCCAGCAGCCCCGGGACAGAAAATTCACCCCTCCACTTT. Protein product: CASSPGTENSPLHF.

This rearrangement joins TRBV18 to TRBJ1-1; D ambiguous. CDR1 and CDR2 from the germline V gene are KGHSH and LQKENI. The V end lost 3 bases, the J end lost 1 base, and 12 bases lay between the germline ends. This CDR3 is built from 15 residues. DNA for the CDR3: TGTGCCAGCTCACCCCGGGAGGGAAAGAACACTGAAGCTTTCTTT. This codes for CASSPREGKNTEAFF.

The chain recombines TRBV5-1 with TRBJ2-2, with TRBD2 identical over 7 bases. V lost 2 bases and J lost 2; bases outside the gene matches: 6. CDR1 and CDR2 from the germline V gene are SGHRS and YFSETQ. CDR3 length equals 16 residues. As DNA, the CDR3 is TGCGCCAGCAGCTTACTTAAAGCGGGAAACACCGGGGAGCTGTTTTTT. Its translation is CASSLLKAGNTGELFF.